These 10 T cell receptor beta chains share one sample of origin, sequenced in a study of T cell responses to AZD1222 COVID-19 vaccine. Data came from immunoSEQ multiplex PCR; TCRdb stores just in-frame clones and leaves some out. The table records some 150,000 clones, over 75% of them present only once. Sequencing was performed on peripheral blood, taken 28 days after the second dose of the MenACWY control vaccine. These receptors were obtained from an adult who received the MenACWY meningococcal vaccine as a control.

This clone was detected a few times. This chain connects TRBV28 to TRBJ1-6, with D possibly matching TRBD1 (6 bases). Germline V gives CDR1 MDHEN, CDR2 SYDVKM. The CDR3 runs to 16 residues. Trimming took 3 bases from V and 1 from J, leaving 10 bases between them. Here the CDR3 reads CASSFTRGSYNSPLHF. The CDR3, as DNA: TGTGCCAGCAGTTTTACAAGGGGGTCCTATAATTCACCCCTCCACTTT.

The chain links TRBV18 to TRBJ1-2; possible D gene TRBD1, 6 bases. Germline CDR1 reads KGHSH; CDR2 reads LQKENI. This CDR3 contains 17 residues. V dropped 3 bases and J dropped 8 bases, with 25 bases sitting between them. The CDR3 sequence is CASSPTGGGQSGLGYTF. The CDR3 DNA reads as TGTGCCAGCTCACCTACTGGGGGCGGACAGTCGGGCCTCGGCTACACCTTC.

V and J are TRBV29-1 and TRBJ2-3; TRBD1 matches at 10 bases. Trimming cost V 5 bases and J 2 bases; bases outside gene matches: 4. CDR3 length equals 14 residues. CDR1 SQVTM and CDR2 ANQGSEA come from the germline V gene. CDR3 sequence: CSVSGTGDTDTQYF. The CDR3 DNA is TGCAGCGTTTCCGGGACAGGGGACACAGATACGCAGTATTTT.

The chain has TRBV5-1 and TRBJ1-3, with no clear D. This CDR3 is 14 amino acids long. V was shortened by 1 base and J by 4 bases, with 9 bases between the two germline ends. CDR1 and CDR2 (germline): SGHRS, YFSETQ. The CDR3 here is CASSLLGSGNTIYF. The CDR3, as DNA: TGCGCCAGCAGCTTGTTAGGGTCAGGAAACACCATATATTTT.

J is TRBJ2-5 and V is TRBV24-1; D gene uncertain. V lost 4 bases, J lost 5 bases, and 19 bases lay in between. Germline V gene data show CDR1 as KGHDR and CDR2 as SFDVKD. This CDR3 spans 16 amino acids. Here the CDR3 DNA reads TGTGCCACCAGTGAACCTGACTCCCCCGGGTTGGAGACCCAGTACTTC. This gives the protein CATSEPDSPGLETQYF.

J is TRBJ2-3 and V is TRBV5-1; TRBD1 aligns across 8 bases. Looked up from germline, CDR1 is SGHRS and CDR2 is YFSETQ. The CDR3 is made up of 13 amino acids. The ends lost 4 bases at V and 5 bases at J; junction bases unmatched: 3. The CDR3 here is CASSPGQGDTQYF. Written as DNA, the CDR3 is TGCGCCAGCAGCCCCGGACAGGGAGATACGCAGTATTTT. The whole variable domain, filled in from reference TRBV5-1 and TRBJ2-3, reads KAGVTQTPRYLIKTRGQQVTLSCSPISGHRSVSWYQQTPGQGLQFLFEYFSETQRNKGNFPGRFSGRQFSNSRSEMNVSTLELGDSALYLCASSPGQGDTQYFGPGTRLTVL.

This clone was seen a handful of times. DNA for the CDR3: TGTGCCATCAGTGAGTCGTTAGCGGGGTCTCAAGAGACCCAGTACTTC. Amino acid sequence: CAISESLAGSQETQYF. The chain uses TRBV10-3 and TRBJ2-5; 8 nucleotides align to TRBD2. The J segment lost 2 bases and the V segment lost 0 bases, leaving 5 bases of the junction unmatched. This CDR3 region has 16 residues. Germline V lookup: CDR1 ENHRY, CDR2 SYGVKD.

This clone was seen a handful of times. This sequence joins TRBV11-3 and TRBJ1-1, with D uncertain. Per germline, CDR1 SGHNT and CDR2 YENEEA. The V and J ends lost 1 base and 1 base respectively, with 10 bases between them. This CDR3 contains 15 residues. The CDR3, as DNA: TGTGCCAGCAGCTTAGGTCAATCGGGGAACACTGAAGCTTTCTTT. This translates into CASSLGQSGNTEAFF.

This chain uses TRBV4-1 with TRBJ2-7, with 10 bases matching TRBD2. This CDR3 region has 17 residues. V shed 1 base, J shed 0 bases, and the junction held 6 bases outside the gene matches. CDR1 is MGHRA, CDR2 YSYEKL, per germline. CDR3 DNA: TGCGCCAGCAGCCAAGCAAGGGGACTAGCGTTCTCCTACGAGCAGTACTTC. Its translation is CASSQARGLAFSYEQYF.

J is TRBJ1-2 and V is TRBV5-1; 7 nucleotides agree with TRBD1. This CDR3 has 14 residues. Germline V gene sequence: CDR1 SGHRS, CDR2 YFSETQ. V lost 0 bases, J lost 4 bases, and 3 bases stayed unmatched. CDR3 protein: CASSLGQGLYGYTF. DNA of the CDR3: TGCGCCAGCAGCTTGGGACAGGGCCTCTATGGCTACACCTTC.